At least ten counts were recorded for the clone carrying this T cell receptor beta chain. These data come from a study of T-cell reconstitution after alpha-beta-depleted transplantation in children. Preparing the TCRbeta library involved the use of unique molecular identifiers. MiXCR was run by TCRdb on the PCR reads, yielding one entry per CDR3 protein. The sample shows about 100,000 distinct CDR3 sequences, under 7% of them seen only once. J was trimmed by 6 bases and V by 4 bases; bases with no gene match: 18. Germline CDR1 DFQATT, CDR2 SNEGSKA (reference sequence). The CDR3 length is 16 residues. The sample in question was PBMCs, mostly from graft donor cells, obtained 60 days after TCRalphabeta/CD19-depleted stem cell transplant. The V gene is TRBV20-1, the J gene TRBJ2-7; the match to TRBD2 covers 7 bases. The receptor was derived from a female patient aged 2-9 years who had a stem cell transplant for Fanconi anemia, so the T cells may come from the graft donor. CDR3 protein: CSAIGFNWRESSEQYF. The CDR3, as DNA: TGCAGTGCTATCGGTTTCAATTGGCGGGAGAGTTCCGAGCAGTACTTC.